Below, one TCR beta chain is given with its context. Its antigen is not identified. Germline-derived CDR1 and CDR2 are MRHNA and SNTAGT. Trimming cost V 7 bases and J 11 bases; bases outside gene matches: 7. The CDR3 has 13 amino acids. The data derive from a study of T cell responses to AZD1222 COVID-19 vaccine. Study overall: Both about-4-week and about-12-week second-dose recipients were combined. Study-wide results and limits: Among the donors, most were white British and more were female, and clonal diversity was possibly underestimated. Spike was spanned by vaccine-associated CD4 TCRs, with dominance at 160-218 and 743-854. A rise in Spike-specific TCR breadth and depth followed two AZD1222 doses.

The repertoire was sequenced with immunoSEQ multiplex PCR; TCRdb's copy has only in-frame clones and lacks some. The data show 150,000 to 200,000 clones, with about 86% seen just once and approximately 0.5% held by the top ten. The TCR was taken from an adult in good health. This chain uses TRBV6-4 with TRBJ1-4; 10 bases fit TRBD1. The sequences come from peripheral blood, collected on day 0 of AZD1222 vaccination. DNA of the CDR3: TGTGCCAGCACCTCGACAGGGGGCAACAAACTGTTTTTT. Protein: CASTSTGGNKLFF.